The sequence of this T cell receptor beta chain was determined in a study of technical replicates of blood from a handful of donors. Trimming pared 4 bases from V and 6 bases from J, leaving 11 bases between. This CDR3 contains 12 residues. Germline V gene lookup returns CDR1 SGHNT and CDR2 YYREEE (reference sequence). Libraries were prepared by immunoSEQ multiplex PCR; TCRdb keeps only in-frame clonotypes and omits some of them. This sample yields just under 45,000 clones, of which 96% are seen a single time; about 0.37% belongs to the top ten. The clonotype was recovered from a human donor in good health. Sequenced material: T cells isolated from PBMCs. The chain couples TRBV5-4 to TRBJ2-7; D remains ambiguous. DNA for the CDR3: TGTGCCAGCAGCCTGATGGAGCGCGAGCAGTACTTC. Residues: CASSLMEREQYF.